What follows is one T cell receptor (beta chain) and its context. Antigen unknown. Sequenced material consisted of expressed TCRB transcripts (all of the isolated RNA was reverse transcribed). The method was immunoSEQ multiplex PCR; TCRdb's version includes in-frame clones alone and lacks a portion of them. Of under 200,000 clones in the sample, roughly 8% were seen once. CDR3 length: 14 residues. The V end was cut by 4 bases, the J end by 1 base, with 11 bases between. Germline V CDR1 and CDR2: SGHRS, YFSETQ. The data were taken from a study of beta chain features in type 1 diabetes. Study-wide results and caveats: Among all four CD4+ subsets, Type 1 diabetes patients had TCRB CDR3s that were moderately but significantly shorter. Cells with high TCR expression could be over-represented by cDNA sequencing.

This receptor was identified in a woman aged 18-29 years with type 1 diabetes. The sample taken for sequencing was central memory CD4+ T cells from blood. The chain couples TRBV5-1 to TRBJ1-1, with TRBD1 as a possible D gene (6 bases). Written as DNA, the CDR3 is TGCGCCAGCAGCCACCCGGACAGGAACACTGAAGCTTTCTTT. Translation: CASSHPDRNTEAFF.